The rows below give T cell receptor beta chains drawn from one sample of a study of Ad26.COV2.S vaccination and SARS-CoV-2 variants. Here immunoSEQ multiplex PCR was the method, and the copy in TCRdb shows in-frame clones only, minus some. Of about 280,000 clones in the sample, 70% to 90% were seen once. The material sequenced was peripheral blood, taken in a trial of Ad26.COV2.S vaccine versus placebo. These receptors were collected from a person aged 18-60 years who received the Ad26.COV2.S COVID-19 vaccine or a placebo. The conserved cysteine and the conserved F or W are not part of the CDR3 here. Fields, in order: J gene, V gene, CDR3 protein.

TRBJ2-3 | TRBV2 | ASSTDRFDTQY
TRBJ2-3 | TRBV10-3 | AISEASGSASTDTQY
TRBJ2-6 | TRBV6-2/TRBV6-3 | ASSPDDSGANVLT
TRBJ1-4 | TRBV12-5 | ASGRVESEKLF
TRBJ1-4 | TRBV5-1 | ASSPGDSTNEKLF
TRBJ1-2 | TRBV20-1 | SASEVNYGYT
TRBJ1-1 | TRBV28 | ASSLEDRHKSGEAF
TRBJ1-2 | TRBV7-3 | ASSLMQGSGYT
TRBJ2-1 | TRBV24-1 | ATSDSLGYNEQF
TRBJ2-1 | TRBV5-1 | ASSLGRGESYNEQF
TRBJ2-2 | TRBV11-2 | ASSLIQGRTGELF
TRBJ1-2 | TRBV5-1 | ASSPSAPGGANYGYT
TRBJ1-6 | TRBV7-9 | ASSLVVAARASYNSPLH
TRBJ2-7 | TRBV30 | AWSSGWDDEQY
TRBJ2-1 | TRBV7-9 | ASTTGIDEQF
TRBJ1-2 | TRBV7-9 | ASTYWGNYGYT
TRBJ2-7 | TRBV10-1 | ASSEARATYEQY
TRBJ2-7 | TRBV4-3 | ASSQDWPTGSYEQY
TRBJ2-3 | TRBV2 | ASRLLAGSTDTQY
TRBJ2-7 | TRBV12-3/TRBV12-4 | ASSPPDSYEQY
TRBJ2-5 | TRBV5-1 | ASRSQETQY
TRBJ2-1 | TRBV24-1 | ATSDVKGGPYNEQF
TRBJ1-1 | TRBV5-1 | ASSLSGGVTEAF
TRBJ1-1 | TRBV19 | ASSIVRVAVNTEAF
TRBJ1-2 | TRBV24-1 | ATSVPQGTNGYT
TRBJ2-5 | TRBV7-6 | ASSQWGGETQY
TRBJ2-2 | TRBV7-2 | ASSYHSGGAGGPGELF
TRBJ2-7 | TRBV10-3 | AISEGSSIYEQY
TRBJ1-2 | TRBV6-1 | ASSEGFGGGYGYT
TRBJ2-6 | TRBV19 | ASSIDGQGVISGANVLT
TRBJ2-7 | TRBV11-2 | ASSSRDGTYEQY
TRBJ1-5 | TRBV19 | ASSKGGLQPQH
TRBJ2-2 | TRBV7-2 | ASVQDPNTGELF
TRBJ1-1 | TRBV4-1 | ASSQDPASGLNTEAF
TRBJ1-1 | TRBV18 | ASSPDSNTEAF
TRBJ1-2 | TRBV6-5 | ASQVRTGSGYT
TRBJ2-7 | TRBV30 | AWGDSPHEQY
TRBJ2-1 | TRBV5-1 | ASSSGGPDNEQF
TRBJ1-1 | TRBV5-1 | ASSTGTPGDTEAF
TRBJ2-7 | TRBV7-6 | ASSLGTSGSSYEQY
TRBJ1-2 | TRBV28 | ASSFYANYGYT
TRBJ2-3 | TRBV9 | ASSVTDGGTDTQY
TRBJ2-1 | TRBV6-6 | ASSYPGVYYNEQF
TRBJ2-1 | TRBV6-5 | ASSPLSGSYNEQF
TRBJ1-2 | TRBV7-2 | ASSLERGLGGYT
TRBJ2-1 | TRBV27 | ASSYGRNEQF
TRBJ1-1 | TRBV25-1 | ASKPWAGKTEAF
TRBJ1-4 | TRBV23-1 | ASSGVRGNNEKLF
TRBJ1-3 | TRBV7-8 | ASSRSSGNTIY
TRBJ2-1 | TRBV10-3 | AISGPSRASGDLGNEQF